This TCR beta chain was recorded in a study of T cell responses to AZD1222 COVID-19 vaccine. The study, taken as a whole, reports: Sampling that yielded the repertoires occurred only after the peak T cell response. Baseline serology detected seropositivity in only a handful of AZD1222 recipients.

The CDR3 spans 19 residues. Profiled with immunoSEQ multiplex PCR; TCRdb holds only in-frame clones, not every one. The table has about 100,000 clones, over 80% seen once; the top ten hold about 6.6%. A note on this clone: Its antigen is undetermined.

Both about-4-week and about-12-week second-dose recipients were combined. This sequence joins TRBV12-2 and TRBJ2-3; the table's D call TRBD2 went unverified against the DNA. TRBV12-2 is reported as a pseudogene. Material: peripheral blood, obtained 28 days after the second AZD1222 dose. The receptor was isolated from an adult who received the AZD1222 COVID-19 vaccine. CDR3 amino acids: CASRREGSGRGRSTDTQYF. CDR3 bases: TGTGCAAGTCGCCGGGAGGGGAGCGGGAGAGGCCGGAGCACAGATACGCAGTATTTT.